This T cell receptor (beta chain) stems from a study of shared clonotypes between healthy human individuals (dated by TCRdb to the early 2020s). Study-wide context: Three men and two women, aged 18 to 49 years, made up the cohort. Blood TCR repertoires of roughly five healthy adults were deeply sequenced to estimate repertoire size and the extent of clonotype sharing between individuals. To increase sequencing depth and limit assay-specific biases, TCR repertoire library preparation and sequencing were carried out by different laboratories using diverse techniques. Leukapheresis yielded between about 0.8 and 9.5 billion PBMCs per donor. Overall study outcomes, separate from this receptor: Because the study included a small number of donors, the genetic and exposure-history diversity represented was limited. Sampling was restricted to blood, and TCR repertoires in tissues likely differ from the TCR repertoires found in blood. Pairwise subsampling indicated that sequencing depth was expected to affect the degree of clonotype sharing among donors.

V sheds 5 bases and J sheds 4 bases, leaving 12 bases between their ends. The CDR3 runs 14 amino acids, cysteine and phenylalanine included. CDR3 DNA is the only sequence kept; it has 42 bases, read in frame from the first base. From a lookup of the germline V gene (reference sequence), CDR1 and CDR2 are MNHNY and SVGAGI. Using the deep immunoSEQ assay, multiplex PCR amplified TCR CDR3 regions from genomic DNA. Extracted genomic DNA from each cell subset was distributed evenly across all wells of several immunoSEQ 96-well plates, and each plate was treated as a replicate. Each replicate PCR for unsorted PBMC received about 0.3 ug genomic DNA, equal to approximately 30,000 T cell genomes. Genomic DNA from unsorted PBMC was sequenced over ten immunoSEQ deep assay plates. Purified libraries were measured with a Qubit 3.0 fluorometer, size-checked on a Bioanalyzer 2100, and measured again with the KAPA Library Quantification kit. A separate single-read 150-cycle Illumina NextSeq 550 flow cell was used to sequence each immunoSEQ 96-well plate. The study's own analysis went as follows. Because the immunoSEQ output included only junctional sequences and no quality scores, the filtering could not be the same as the filtering used for full-length reads. To assign V/J genes and CDR3, sequences were annotated against IMGT germline references using PyIR, a Python wrapper for IgBLAST v1.9. Reads with weak V/J assignments (E-value above 1e-6), missing CDR3, stop codons, out-of-frame junctions, or ambiguous translated residues were removed. V3J clonotypes were defined as sequences sharing the same inferred V gene, J gene, and CDR3 amino acid sequence. Percentage overlap between repertoires was computed as shared unique clonotypes divided by the size of the smaller repertoire. RTK rarefaction, the Chao1 estimator, and Recon v2.1 estimates of unobserved clonotypes were used to assess repertoire richness. Not all clones reach the TCRdb copy of this immuneACCESS table, which keeps in-frame sequences only. Checked studies attribute under half of the gap to unresolved V genes and leave the rest unexplained. The DNA gave D and trimming, while V, J and clone size come from that table. Counted in this sample were around 500,000 clones; approximately 84% of them appeared once. The ten largest clones capture roughly 13% of the sample.

Donors were healthy HIV-negative adults with no recently reported acute infections or vaccinations. Every donor was a Caucasian adult residing in Nashville, Tennessee, USA. For unsorted samples, 75 million to 90 million PBMCs were counted and genomic DNA was extracted with the QIAamp DNA Blood Mini kit. Blood was collected by leukapheresis, and PBMCs were isolated by Ficoll-Histopaque density gradient centrifugation and then cryopreserved in liquid nitrogen vapor phase. This clone was observed a handful of times. Its recognized antigen is unknown. No base quality information exists; no much larger clone differs at one position.

The V gene is TRBV6-6 and the J gene is TRBJ1-5; the best D guess is TRBD1, with 6 bases matching. This clonotype was sampled from a woman in her thirties or forties in good health. Some clones in this sample may be carry-over from other donors' samples. The sample consisted of PBMCs. The CDR3 reads CASSTQGLNQPQHF. The DNA sequence reads TGTGCCAGCAGTACCCAGGGGTTGAATCAGCCCCAGCATTTT.